Below are 2 T cell receptor beta chains sequenced from a single sample in a study of T-cell memory formation after mild COVID-19. In TCRdb, the 5' RACE reads were re-called with MiXCR into one record per CDR3 protein. The sample shows tens of thousands of distinct CDR3 sequences, less than 15% of them seen only once. The sample consisted of PBMCs or a T cell subset sorted from them (not recorded which). These receptor sequences come from an adult woman who had mild COVID-19 (a few samples of this study predate the infection). Cell type and time point are not known.

The chain is built from TRBV7-6 and TRBJ2-7, with a weak D call TRBD2 (5 bases). This CDR3 is built from 13 residues. Looked up from germline, CDR1 is SGHVS and CDR2 is FNYEAQ. V was shortened by 5 bases and J by 3 bases, with 11 bases between the two germline ends. The chain's CDR3 is CASSPPGNYEQYF. As DNA, the CDR3 is TGTGCCAGCAGCCCCCCGGGAAACTACGAGCAGTACTTC.

This clonotype was detected ten times or more. The rearrangement links TRBV7-7 to TRBJ2-3; D is uncertain. This CDR3 comprises 13 residues. Germline CDR1 is SSHAT and CDR2 is FNYEAQ (reference sequence). The V end was cut by 1 base, the J end by 9 bases, with 11 bases between. The CDR3 nucleotides are TGTGCCAGCAGCTTAGGATCGGAGAGGACGCAGTATTTT. It is translated as CASSLGSERTQYF.